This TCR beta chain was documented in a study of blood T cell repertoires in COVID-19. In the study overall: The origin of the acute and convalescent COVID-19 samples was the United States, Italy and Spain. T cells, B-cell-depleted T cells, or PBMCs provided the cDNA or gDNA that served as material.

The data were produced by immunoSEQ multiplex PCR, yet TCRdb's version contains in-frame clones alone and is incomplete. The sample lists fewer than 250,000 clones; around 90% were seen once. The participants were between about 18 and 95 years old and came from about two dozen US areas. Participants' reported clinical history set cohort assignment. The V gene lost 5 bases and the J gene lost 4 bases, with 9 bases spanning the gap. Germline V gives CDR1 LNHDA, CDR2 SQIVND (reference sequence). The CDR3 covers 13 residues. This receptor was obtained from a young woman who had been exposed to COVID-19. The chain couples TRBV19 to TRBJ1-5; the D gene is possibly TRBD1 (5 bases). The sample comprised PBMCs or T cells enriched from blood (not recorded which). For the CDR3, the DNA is TGTGCCAGTAGTCAGGGAACTAATCAGCCCCAGCATTTT. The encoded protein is CASSQGTNQPQHF.